This is a list of T cell receptor beta chains from one sample in a study of T cells in Graves' hyperthyroidism and ophthalmopathy. TCRdb processed the multiplex PCR reads anew with MiXCR; each CDR3 protein has one entry. The sample lists fewer than 650,000 distinct CDR3 sequences, over 11% occurring once. The sequenced sample was blood. These TCRs come from a woman in her 30s with Graves' hyperthyroidism that later progressed to Graves' ophthalmopathy. Both conserved end residues are trimmed from each CDR3.

v_gene	j_gene	CDR3aa
TRBV28	TRBJ1-4	ASRGGGKLF
TRBV28	TRBJ1-3	ASSSWTGDSLGNTIY
TRBV7-2	TRBJ2-1	ASSAGAGGSYNEQF
TRBV6-6	TRBJ1-1	ASSYRGPGTEAF
TRBV12-3/TRBV12-4	TRBJ2-2	ASSSQGNTGELF
TRBV10-2	TRBJ2-1	ASRVRGLDYNEQF
TRBV9	TRBJ2-1	ASSRWAGSSYNEQF
TRBV2	TRBJ1-1	ASSDGLNTEAF
TRBV6-1	TRBJ1-2	AGGNYGYT
TRBV20-1	TRBJ2-7	SARDRSERLNEQY
TRBV29-1	TRBJ2-3	SVQLSADTQY
TRBV19	TRBJ1-2	ASSIGAGGTLGLEGYT
TRBV7-3	TRBJ2-1	ASSTGTSGYYNEQF
TRBV20-1	TRBJ1-2	SGGTADYGYA
TRBV20-1	TRBJ1-6	SATGGLNSPLH
TRBV27	TRBJ2-5	ASSFGLAGGWETQY